Listed below are T cell receptor beta chains from one sample, sequenced in a study of metastatic and nonmetastatic thyroid tumors. TCRdb reprocessed the PCR reads using MiXCR. The repertoire holds about 12,000 clones, with 25% to 40% as singletons. Input material: tumor tissue. The receptor set was obtained from a male donor with papillary thyroid cancer or a benign thyroid nodule (not recorded which). Some clones in this sample may be carry-over from other donors' samples. The CDR3 runs from the conserved cysteine through the conserved F or W. A D gene is named only where the DNA matches it firmly. Rows give clone size only sometimes, using once, few, many, or a class for an expanded clone.

abundance,v_gene,d_gene,j_gene,CDR3aa,CDR3nt
.,TRBV3-1,.,TRBJ1-4,CASSRQRADEKLFF,TGTGCCAGCAGCCGACAGCGAGCTGATGAAAAACTGTTTTTT
many,TRBV3-1,TRBD1,TRBJ2-1,CASSVRGEQFF,TGTGCCAGCAGCGTCAGGGGGGAGCAGTTCTTC
many,TRBV5-1,TRBD1,TRBJ2-3,CASSLVDRVGTDTQYF,TGCGCCAGCAGCTTGGTGGACAGGGTGGGCACAGATACGCAGTATTTT
.,TRBV20-1,TRBD1,TRBJ1-2,CSASTGGNGYTF,TGCAGTGCTAGTACAGGGGGCAATGGCTACACCTTC
medium-sized,TRBV20-1,.,TRBJ1-2,CSARGEQISGYTF,TGCAGTGCTAGGGGGGAACAAATATCTGGCTACACCTTC
.,TRBV20-1,TRBD2,TRBJ2-1,CSATPSGSYYEQFF,TGCAGTGCCACACCTAGCGGGAGTTATTATGAGCAGTTCTTC
.,TRBV4-2,TRBD2,TRBJ2-1,CASSQDRVVAGGDEQFF,TGTGCCAGCAGCCAAGACCGGGTGGTAGCGGGAGGGGATGAGCAGTTCTTC
once,TRBV30,.,TRBJ2-2,CAWSVQTFGGELFF,TGTGCCTGGAGTGTACAGACTTTTGGCGGGGAGCTGTTTTTT
few,TRBV6-1,.,TRBJ1-1,CASEARGWGTEAFF,TGTGCCAGCGAAGCCCGAGGATGGGGTACTGAAGCTTTCTTT
.,TRBV3-1,.,TRBJ2-5,CASSQDLQELQETQYF,TGTGCCAGCAGCCAAGACCTTCAGGAACTCCAAGAGACCCAGTACTTC
.,TRBV18,.,TRBJ1-1,CASSRIGNTEAFF,TGTGCCAGCTCCCGAATTGGGAACACTGAAGCTTTCTTT
medium-sized,TRBV11-2,TRBD1,TRBJ2-3,CASSHPQGARTDTQYF,TGTGCCAGCAGCCACCCACAGGGGGCGCGCACAGATACGCAGTATTTT
.,TRBV28,.,TRBJ1-6,CASSLKRGPPYNSPLHF,TGTGCCAGCAGTTTAAAGAGGGGCCCACCCTATAATTCACCCCTCCACTTT
.,TRBV12-3/TRBV12-4,TRBD2,TRBJ2-7,CASSRPSGNEQYF,TGTGCCAGCAGCCGTCCTAGCGGGAACGAGCAGTACTTC
.,TRBV24-1,.,TRBJ1-2,CATSDYGYGYTF,TGTGCCACCAGTGATTATGGCTATGGCTACACCTTC
medium-sized,TRBV7-2,.,TRBJ2-1,CASSVFIPPADGQFF,TGTGCCAGCAGCGTATTTATACCCCCAGCGGATGGGCAGTTCTTC
.,TRBV5-1,.,TRBJ1-2,CASSYDASYGYTF,TGCGCCAGCAGCTACGACGCCTCCTATGGCTACACCTTC
.,TRBV11-1,.,TRBJ1-2,CPSSLSWAAGRVSGYTF,TGTCCCAGCAGCTTGTCTTGGGCGGCAGGGCGTGTCTCTGGCTACACCTTC
few,TRBV6-5,TRBD1,TRBJ2-2,CASSYNQGATGELFF,TGTGCCAGCAGTTATAACCAGGGGGCAACCGGGGAGCTGTTTTTT
.,TRBV20-1,TRBD2,TRBJ2-5,CSARDSGRAWETQYF,TGCAGTGCTAGGGATAGCGGGAGGGCTTGGGAGACCCAGTACTTC
.,TRBV20-1,TRBD1,TRBJ1-6,CSARVATGGISPLHF,TGCAGTGCTAGAGTAGCGACAGGGGGCATCTCACCCCTCCACTTT
.,TRBV3-1,.,TRBJ2-2,CASSQGDGELFF,TGTGCCAGCAGCCAAGGGGACGGGGAGCTGTTTTTT
few,TRBV6-5,TRBD2,TRBJ2-7,CASSYSGGPSYEQYF,TGTGCCAGCAGTTACTCGGGAGGGCCTAGTTACGAGCAGTACTTC
.,TRBV5-1,TRBD1,TRBJ1-2,CASSPRTGGNYGYTF,TGCGCCAGCAGCCCGAGGACAGGGGGCAACTATGGCTACACCTTC
many,TRBV9,.,TRBJ2-7,CASSPGADPYEQYF,TGTGCCAGCAGCCCCGGGGCAGATCCCTACGAGCAGTACTTC
.,TRBV5-1,.,TRBJ2-3,CASSLWVTGDTDTQYF,TGCGCCAGCAGCTTGTGGGTGACAGGAGACACAGATACGCAGTATTTT
few,TRBV7-9,.,TRBJ1-1,CASSPDGGGGFF,TGTGCCAGCAGCCCGGACGGGGGGGGAGGTTTCTTT
few,TRBV12-3/TRBV12-4,.,TRBJ2-1,CASSPVANYNEQFF,TGTGCCAGCAGTCCAGTGGCTAACTACAATGAGCAGTTCTTC
.,TRBV7-2,.,TRBJ2-5,CASTRTVQETQYF,TGTGCCAGCACCCGAACGGTGCAAGAGACCCAGTACTTC
.,TRBV5-1,.,TRBJ2-1,CASSLEQTTRSNEQFF,TGCGCCAGCAGCTTGGAACAGACTACGAGGAGCAATGAGCAGTTCTTC
.,TRBV5-1,.,TRBJ1-1,CASSLLVAEATGRTEAFF,TGCGCCAGCAGCTTACTCGTGGCCGAAGCGACAGGCCGCACTGAAGCTTTCTTT
few,TRBV5-1,.,TRBJ1-2,CASSPAGRGYTF,TGCGCCAGCAGCCCCGCCGGGCGGGGCTACACCTTC
few,TRBV6-2/TRBV6-3,TRBD2,TRBJ2-7,CASKAGEREIYEQYF,TGTGCCAGCAAAGCGGGAGAAAGGGAAATATACGAGCAGTACTTC
.,TRBV7-3,.,TRBJ1-6,CASSPMRHSPLHF,TGTGCCAGCAGCCCCATGCGCCATTCACCCCTCCACTTT
.,TRBV6-2/TRBV6-3,TRBD2,TRBJ2-3,CASTMGLAGDLNTQYF,TGTGCCAGCACCATGGGACTAGCGGGGGATCTTAATACGCAGTATTTT
few,TRBV6-1,.,TRBJ1-4,CASSPSDSKGSEKLFF,TGTGCCAGCAGTCCCAGCGACAGCAAAGGGAGTGAAAAACTGTTTTTT
many,TRBV9,.,TRBJ2-3,CASSDTDTQYF,TGTGCCAGCAGTGATACAGATACGCAGTATTTT
.,TRBV20-1,TRBD1,TRBJ2-7,CSAKESGTGSSEQYF,TGCAGTGCTAAGGAATCCGGGACAGGGAGTTCCGAGCAGTACTTC
.,TRBV12-3/TRBV12-4,TRBD1,TRBJ1-1,CASSLGTGGITEAFF,TGTGCCAGCAGTTTAGGGACAGGGGGCATTACTGAAGCTTTCTTT
once,TRBV5-5,.,TRBJ2-3,CASSPEDGLTYTQYF,TGTGCCAGCAGCCCCGAGGACGGCCTCACATATACGCAGTATTTT
many,TRBV9,.,TRBJ2-3,CASSVAPGGLGTDTQYF,TGTGCCAGCAGCGTAGCCCCAGGGGGGCTTGGGACTGATACGCAGTATTTT
medium-sized,TRBV19,TRBD1,TRBJ1-6,CAGLIGQDNSPLHF,TGTGCCGGACTAATAGGACAGGATAATTCACCCCTCCACTTT
.,TRBV28,TRBD2,TRBJ2-7,CASSRPVASGNYEQYF,TGTGCCAGCAGCCGCCCGGTGGCTAGCGGGAACTACGAGCAGTACTTC
.,TRBV6-1,.,TRBJ2-7,CASRGYSYEQYF,TGTGCCAGCAGAGGGTACTCCTACGAGCAGTACTTC
.,TRBV30,.,TRBJ1-5,CAWSVQGNQPQHF,TGTGCCTGGAGTGTACAGGGCAATCAGCCCCAGCATTTT